The clone carrying this TCR beta chain has at least ten counts. Its target is not known. This CDR3 comprises 16 residues. V lost 2 bases and J lost 2; bases outside the gene matches: 4. The V gene's germline CDR1 is LGHNA and CDR2 YNFKEQ. Using its own MiXCR run on the 5' RACE reads, TCRdb lists one record per CDR3 protein. Of just over 200,000 distinct CDR3 sequences listed, around 8.8% were seen once; the top ten hold roughly 3.5%. This sample stems from a study of T-cell memory formation after mild COVID-19. About the study: Across donors, TCR clusters were largely donor specific.

Study-wide findings and caveats: Whether day 37 second-wave clones are SARS-CoV-2-specific was not confirmed. Mainly CM and EM harbored the contracting CD4+ clones; mainly EMRA harbored the CD8+ ones. Some responding clones appeared in pre-infection memory, suggesting cross-reactive memory joined.

The sequence was obtained from a man between 18 and 29 years old who had mild COVID-19 (a few samples of this study predate the infection). Cell type and time point are not known. V is TRBV4-2 and J is TRBJ2-2, with 8 bases lining up with TRBD1. Sequencing was carried out using PBMCs or a T cell subset sorted from them (not recorded which). DNA for the CDR3: TGTGCCAGCAGCCAAATAGGACAGGGAAACACCGGGGAGCTGTTTTTT. This gives the protein CASSQIGQGNTGELFF.